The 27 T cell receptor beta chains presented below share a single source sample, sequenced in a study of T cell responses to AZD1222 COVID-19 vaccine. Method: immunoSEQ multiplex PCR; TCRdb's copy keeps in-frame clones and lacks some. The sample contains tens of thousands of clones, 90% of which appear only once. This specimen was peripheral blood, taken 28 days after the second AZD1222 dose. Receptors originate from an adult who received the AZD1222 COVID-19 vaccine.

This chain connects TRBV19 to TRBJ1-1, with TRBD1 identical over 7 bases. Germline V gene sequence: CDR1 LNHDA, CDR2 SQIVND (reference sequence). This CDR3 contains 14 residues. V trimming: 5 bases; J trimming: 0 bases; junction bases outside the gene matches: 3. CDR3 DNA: TGTGCCAGTAGTCCGGACAGGATGAACACTGAAGCTTTCTTT. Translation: CASSPDRMNTEAFF.

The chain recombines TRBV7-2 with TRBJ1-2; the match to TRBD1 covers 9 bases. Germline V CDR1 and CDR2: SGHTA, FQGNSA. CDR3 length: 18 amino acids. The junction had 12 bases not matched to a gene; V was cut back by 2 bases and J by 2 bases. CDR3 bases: TGTGCCAGCAGCTTAAGACGACCCGGGACAGGGCTAAACTATGGCTACACCTTC. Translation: CASSLRRPGTGLNYGYTF.

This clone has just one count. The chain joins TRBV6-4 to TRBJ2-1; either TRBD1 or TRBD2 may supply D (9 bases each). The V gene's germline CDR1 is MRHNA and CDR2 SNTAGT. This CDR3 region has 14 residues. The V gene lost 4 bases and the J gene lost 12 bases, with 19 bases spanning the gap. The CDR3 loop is CASSVQAGGQGQFF. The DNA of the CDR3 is TGTGCCAGCAGTGTCCAAGCGGGGGGACAGGGGCAGTTCTTC.

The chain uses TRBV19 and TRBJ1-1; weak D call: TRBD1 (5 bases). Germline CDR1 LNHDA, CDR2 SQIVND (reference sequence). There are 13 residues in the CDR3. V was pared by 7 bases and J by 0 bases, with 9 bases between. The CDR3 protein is CASTPQVNTEAFF. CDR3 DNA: TGTGCCAGTACCCCACAGGTGAACACTGAAGCTTTCTTT.

The CDR3 DNA sequence: TGTGCCACAACTGACGGACAGGGGGACGGGGAGCAGTACTTC. It yields the protein CATTDGQGDGEQYF. The chain carries TRBV10-3 and TRBJ2-7; 10 bases line up with TRBD1. There are 14 residues in the CDR3. Germline values: CDR1 ENHRY, CDR2 SYGVKD. V gave up 10 bases and J gave up 7 bases; unmatched junction bases: 13.

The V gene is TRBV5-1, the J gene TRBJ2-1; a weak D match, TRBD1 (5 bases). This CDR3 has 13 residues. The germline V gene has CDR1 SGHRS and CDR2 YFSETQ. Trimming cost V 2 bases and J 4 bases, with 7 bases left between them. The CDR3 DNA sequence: TGCGCCAGCAGCTTAGGGGATTACAATGAGCAGTTCTTC. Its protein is CASSLGDYNEQFF.

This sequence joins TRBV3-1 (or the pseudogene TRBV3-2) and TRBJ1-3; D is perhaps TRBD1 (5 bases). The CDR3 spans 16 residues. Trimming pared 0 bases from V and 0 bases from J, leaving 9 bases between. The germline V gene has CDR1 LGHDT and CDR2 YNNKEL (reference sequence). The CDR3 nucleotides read TGTGCCAGCAGCCAAGAAGGTGGGGGCTCTGGAAACACCATATATTTT. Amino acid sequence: CASSQEGGGSGNTIYF.

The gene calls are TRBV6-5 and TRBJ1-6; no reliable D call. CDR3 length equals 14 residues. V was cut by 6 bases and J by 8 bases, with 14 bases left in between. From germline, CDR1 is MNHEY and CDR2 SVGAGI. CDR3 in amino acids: CASRTLGFDSPLHF. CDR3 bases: TGTGCCAGCAGAACGCTGGGCTTTGATTCACCCCTCCACTTT.

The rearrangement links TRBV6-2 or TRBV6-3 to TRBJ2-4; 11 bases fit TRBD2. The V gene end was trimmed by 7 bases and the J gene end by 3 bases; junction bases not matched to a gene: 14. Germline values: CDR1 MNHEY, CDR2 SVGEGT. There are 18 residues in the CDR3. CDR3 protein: CASTYATSGITNKNIQYF. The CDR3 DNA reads TGTGCCAGCACTTATGCGACTAGCGGGATAACAAACAAAAACATTCAGTACTTC.

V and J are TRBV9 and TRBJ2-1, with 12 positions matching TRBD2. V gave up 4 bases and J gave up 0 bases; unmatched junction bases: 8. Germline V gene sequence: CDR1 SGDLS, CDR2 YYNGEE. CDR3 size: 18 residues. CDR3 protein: CASSPQGLAGSSYNEQFF. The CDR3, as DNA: TGTGCCAGCAGCCCCCAGGGACTAGCGGGCAGCTCCTACAATGAGCAGTTCTTC.

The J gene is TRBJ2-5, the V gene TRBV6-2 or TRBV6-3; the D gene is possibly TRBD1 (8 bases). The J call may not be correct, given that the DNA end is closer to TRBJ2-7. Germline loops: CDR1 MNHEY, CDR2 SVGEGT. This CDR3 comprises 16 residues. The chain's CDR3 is CASSYSRQGRAYEQYF. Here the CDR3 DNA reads TGTGCCAGCAGTTACTCGCGACAGGGGAGGGCCTACGAGCAGTACTTC.

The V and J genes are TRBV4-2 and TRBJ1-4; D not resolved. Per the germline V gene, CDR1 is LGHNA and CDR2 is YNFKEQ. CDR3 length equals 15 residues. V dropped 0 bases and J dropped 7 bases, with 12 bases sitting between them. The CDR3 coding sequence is TGTGCCAGCAGCCAAGATCTGGAGGGTGGTGAAAAACTGTTTTTT. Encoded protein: CASSQDLEGGEKLFF.

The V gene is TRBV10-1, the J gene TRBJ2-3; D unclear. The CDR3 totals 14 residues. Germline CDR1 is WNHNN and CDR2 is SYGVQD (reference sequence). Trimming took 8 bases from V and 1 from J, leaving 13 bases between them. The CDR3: CASHRTPRTDTQYF. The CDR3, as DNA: TGCGCCAGCCATCGGACCCCTCGCACAGATACGCAGTATTTT.

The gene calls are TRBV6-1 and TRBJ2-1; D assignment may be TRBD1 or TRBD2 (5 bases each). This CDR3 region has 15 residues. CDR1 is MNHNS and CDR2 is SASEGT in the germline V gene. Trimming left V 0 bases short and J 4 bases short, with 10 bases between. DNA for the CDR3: TGTGCCAGCAGTGAAGCTGGGACGCCGTACAATGAGCAGTTCTTC. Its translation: CASSEAGTPYNEQFF.

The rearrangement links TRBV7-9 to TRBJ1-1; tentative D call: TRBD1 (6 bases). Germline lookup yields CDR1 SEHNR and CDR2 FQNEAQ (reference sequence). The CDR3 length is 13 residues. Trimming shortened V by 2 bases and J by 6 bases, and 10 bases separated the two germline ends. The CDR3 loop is CASSLRGAAEAFF. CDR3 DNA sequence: TGTGCCAGCAGCTTACGGGGGGCCGCTGAAGCTTTCTTT.

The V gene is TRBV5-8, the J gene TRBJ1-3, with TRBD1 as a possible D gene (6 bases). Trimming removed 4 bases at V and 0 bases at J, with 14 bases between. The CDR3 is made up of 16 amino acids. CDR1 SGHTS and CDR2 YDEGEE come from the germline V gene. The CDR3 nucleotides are TGTGCCAGCAGCCGGGACACCCTTACCTCTGGAAACACCATATATTTT. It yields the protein CASSRDTLTSGNTIYF.

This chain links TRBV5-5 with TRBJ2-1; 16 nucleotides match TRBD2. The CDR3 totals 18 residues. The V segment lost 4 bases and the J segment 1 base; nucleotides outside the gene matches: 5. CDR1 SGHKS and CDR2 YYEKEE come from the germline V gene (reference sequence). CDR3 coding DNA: TGTGCCAGCAGCAGGGGACTAGCGGGGGGGCCGTCCTACAATGAGCAGTTCTTC. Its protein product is CASSRGLAGGPSYNEQFF.

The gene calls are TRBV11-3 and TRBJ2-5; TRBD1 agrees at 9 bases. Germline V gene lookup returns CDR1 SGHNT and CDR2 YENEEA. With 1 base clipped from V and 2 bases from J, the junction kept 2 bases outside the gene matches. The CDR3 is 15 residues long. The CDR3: CASSLGTGAQETQYF. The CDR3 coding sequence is TGTGCCAGCAGCTTAGGGACAGGGGCGCAAGAGACCCAGTACTTC.

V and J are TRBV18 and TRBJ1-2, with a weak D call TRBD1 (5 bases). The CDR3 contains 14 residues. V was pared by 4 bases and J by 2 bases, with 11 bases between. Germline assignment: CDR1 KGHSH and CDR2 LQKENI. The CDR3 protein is CASSRNRDNYGYTF. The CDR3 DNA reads TGTGCCAGCTCACGGAACCGGGACAACTATGGCTACACCTTC.

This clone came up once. CDR3 loop: CAISEYGTGSEQFF. The CDR3 DNA sequence: TGTGCCATCAGTGAGTACGGGACAGGGAGTGAGCAGTTCTTC. The chain recombines TRBV10-3 with TRBJ2-1, with 9 bases identical to TRBD1. CDR3 length equals 14 residues. J gave up 9 bases and V 1 base, and 4 bases lay outside the gene matches. Germline V gene data show CDR1 as ENHRY and CDR2 as SYGVKD.

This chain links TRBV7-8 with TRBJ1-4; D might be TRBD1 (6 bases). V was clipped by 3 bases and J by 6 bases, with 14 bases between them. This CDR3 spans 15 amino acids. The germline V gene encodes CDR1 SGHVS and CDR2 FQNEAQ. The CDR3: CASSFTGTFDEKLFF. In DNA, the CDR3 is TGTGCCAGCAGCTTCACAGGGACCTTCGATGAAAAACTGTTTTTT.

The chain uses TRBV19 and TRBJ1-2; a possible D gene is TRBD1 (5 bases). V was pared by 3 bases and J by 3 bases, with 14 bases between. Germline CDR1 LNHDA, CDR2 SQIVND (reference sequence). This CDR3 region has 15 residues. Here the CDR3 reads CASSMNKGNYYGYTF. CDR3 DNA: TGTGCCAGTAGTATGAATAAGGGGAACTACTATGGCTACACCTTC.

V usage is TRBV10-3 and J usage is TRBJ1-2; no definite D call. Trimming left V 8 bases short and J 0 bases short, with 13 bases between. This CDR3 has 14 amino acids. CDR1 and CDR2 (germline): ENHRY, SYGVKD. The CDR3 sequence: CAILTAGTNYGYTF. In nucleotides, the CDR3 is TGTGCCATCTTAACGGCGGGGACTAACTATGGCTACACCTTC.

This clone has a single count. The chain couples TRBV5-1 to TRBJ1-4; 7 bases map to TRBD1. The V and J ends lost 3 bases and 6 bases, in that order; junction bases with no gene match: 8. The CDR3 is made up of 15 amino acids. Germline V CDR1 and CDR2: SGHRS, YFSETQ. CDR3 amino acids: CASSSMTGMYEKLFF. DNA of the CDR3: TGCGCCAGCAGCTCAATGACAGGGATGTATGAAAAACTGTTTTTT.

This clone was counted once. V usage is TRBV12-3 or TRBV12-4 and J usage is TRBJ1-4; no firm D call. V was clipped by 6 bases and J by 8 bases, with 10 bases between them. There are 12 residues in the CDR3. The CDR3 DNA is TGTGCCAGCAGGGATCCGGGGGAAAAACTGTTTTTT. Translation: CASRDPGEKLFF.

Here the CDR3 reads CASSPPPGEDYTF. DNA of the CDR3: TGTGCCAGCAGCCCCCCCCCAGGGGAGGACTACACCTTC. This sequence joins TRBV7-9 and TRBJ1-2, with D perhaps matching TRBD1 (6 bases). The germline V gene has CDR1 SEHNR and CDR2 FQNEAQ (reference sequence). The V and J ends lost 5 bases and 10 bases respectively, with 17 bases between them. The CDR3 covers 13 residues.

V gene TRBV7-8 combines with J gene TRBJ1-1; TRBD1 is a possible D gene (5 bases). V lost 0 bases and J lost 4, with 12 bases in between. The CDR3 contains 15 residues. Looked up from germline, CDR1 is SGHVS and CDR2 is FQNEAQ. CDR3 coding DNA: TGTGCCAGCAGCTTAGCTGGGGGTTTAAGCACTGAAGCTTTCTTT. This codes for CASSLAGGLSTEAFF.